This T cell receptor beta chain appears in the sequencing data of a study of blood T cell repertoires in COVID-19 (dated by TCRdb to the early 2020s). Regarding the complete study: The collaborator samples originated in the United States, Italy and Spain and spanned the acute and convalescent phases of COVID-19. Where HLA class I and class II types were available, the types were taken from metadata supplied by the sample provider, not from assay-based typing. Samples were obtained from the ongoing ImmuneRACE study (first 160 participants) and from roughly 1,300 subjects provided by 6 global collaborators. The dataset comprised deeply sampled blood TCRbeta repertoires from subjects exposed to, actively infected with, or recovered from COVID-19. The material from the prospective study consisted of cDNA or gDNA derived from T cells, B-cell-depleted T cells, or PBMCs. The repertoires were made available in a free public database intended to serve as a resource for research on the immune response to SARS-CoV-2. A de-identified subject ID, COVID-19 status, age in years and sex were almost always included in the sample metadata. The study at large found these results: Clinical and demographic metadata were provided uncurated, with the amount varying by source and participant.

As for this clone: Its antigen is still unknown. Base qualities are not provided; no much larger clone lies one nucleotide away.

TCRbeta CDR3 regions were amplified from genomic DNA using the immunoSEQ Assay, a bias-controlled multiplex PCR. Per the original workflow: Nucleated cell counts per sample were estimated from amplification of reference gene primers within the assay. Sequence reads were collapsed and filtered to measure the absolute abundance of every unique TCRbeta CDR3 rearrangement. Productive Simpson clonality was computed per sample as the square root of Simpson's diversity index over productive rearrangements. TCRdb holds this immuneACCESS table with in-frame rearrangements only. Some clones are missing; in checked studies, unresolved V genes explain under half, and the rest has no known cause. V, J and clone size are those of that table, while D and trimming were read from the DNA. Recorded for this sample are approximately 69,000 clones; over 80% of them occurred a single time. The top ten constitute less than 2% of the sample.

Whole blood was collected in K2EDTA tubes by collaborating institutions according to the institutions' own protocols. For TCRbeta analysis, collaborators shipped samples as frozen whole blood, isolated PBMCs, or DNA extracted from either of those sample types. The specimen sequenced was peripheral blood. The clonotype was recovered from a woman aged 55-69 years with acute or convalescent COVID-19.

The CDR3 here reads CASSEGTANSGNTIYF. The nucleotide sequence reads as follows: TGTGCCAGCAGTGAAGGGACAGCTAACTCTGGAAACACCATATATTTT. Rearrangement joined TRBV2 to TRBJ1-3; matching of 6 bases hints at TRBD1 as the D gene. Between the V and J ends, shortened by 1 base and 0 bases respectively, the junction contains 10 bases. For CDR1 and CDR2, the germline V gene lists SNHLY and FYNNEI. Counted from cysteine to phenylalanine, this CDR3 has 16 amino acids. Only the CDR3 DNA is retained, 48 bases long and in frame from the first base.